The sample holds one count of the clone carrying this T cell receptor (beta chain). The table came from immunoSEQ multiplex PCR; TCRdb's copy has only in-frame clones and leaves some out. The sample comprises fewer than 200,000 clones, over 80% of which are singletons, and over 7% rests with the top ten. These data belong to a study of blood T cell repertoires in COVID-19. The V end lost 1 base, the J end lost 5 bases, and 8 bases lay between the germline ends. The CDR3 extends over 13 amino acids. Germline-derived CDR1 and CDR2 are LGHDT and YNNKEL (reference sequence). The J gene is TRBJ1-1, the V gene TRBV3-1 (or the pseudogene TRBV3-2); D gene unclear. The sample taken for sequencing was peripheral blood. The TCR comes from a woman of 80 years or more with COVID-19, enrolled during active disease. This chain's CDR3 is CASSQVARTEAFF. In nucleotides, the CDR3 is TGTGCCAGCAGCCAAGTTGCACGGACTGAAGCTTTCTTT.